This is a list of T cell receptor beta chains from one sample in a study of identical twins. TCRdb re-analysed the 5' RACE reads in MiXCR, keeping a single row per CDR3 protein. Altogether 100,000 or so distinct CDR3 sequences are present, 5.9% being singletons, with the ten largest covering 12%. Sequencing was performed on memory T cells sorted from blood. All receptors derive from a woman aged 45-65 years in good health. Each CDR3 is given with its conserved first and last residue. D genes are given only for firm matches. The listing skips clone size in some rows; elsewhere it reads once, few, many or a size class.

d_call,j_call,clone_size,v_call,cdr3_aa,cdr3_nt
TRBD2,TRBJ2-4,many,TRBV9,CASSPGLGFKNIQYF,TGTGCCAGCAGCCCGGGACTAGGGTTCAAAAACATTCAGTACTTC
TRBD2,TRBJ2-3,many,TRBV10-3,CAISESLAGYTDTQYF,TGTGCCATCAGTGAGTCCCTAGCGGGGTACACAGATACGCAGTATTTT
TRBD2,TRBJ2-5,many,TRBV20-1,CSARDPRLAGLRETQYF,TGCAGTGCTAGAGATCCGAGACTAGCGGGGCTGCGAGAGACCCAGTACTTC
TRBD1,TRBJ1-4,many,TRBV7-9,CASSTRQGEGEKLFF,TGTGCCAGCAGCACCCGACAGGGAGAAGGTGAAAAACTGTTTTTT
-,TRBJ2-7,few,TRBV19,CASSTNYEQYF,TGTGCCAGTAGTACCAACTACGAGCAGTACTTC
-,TRBJ1-2,-,TRBV2,CASKIDGHGYTF,TGTGCCAGCAAAATTGACGGGCATGGCTACACCTTC
-,TRBJ2-1,many,TRBV5-5,CASSGTTGTGYNEQFF,TGTGCCAGCAGCGGAACGACCGGGACGGGATACAATGAGCAGTTCTTC
-,TRBJ2-7,many,TRBV3-1,CASSQDSVHEQYF,TGTGCCAGCAGCCAAGATAGCGTGCACGAGCAGTACTTC
TRBD1,TRBJ1-1,many,TRBV2,CASKRNRDSEAFF,TGTGCCAGCAAACGGAACCGGGACAGTGAAGCTTTCTTT
TRBD2,TRBJ2-1,many,TRBV11-2,CASRPLSGRAGEQFF,TGTGCCAGCAGGCCCCTCAGCGGGAGGGCCGGTGAGCAGTTCTTC
-,TRBJ1-2,many,TRBV20-1,CSAARTTSNYGYTF,TGCAGTGCGGCTCGGACCACTTCGAACTATGGCTACACCTTC
TRBD2,TRBJ2-1,many,TRBV10-3,CAISEGTSWNEQFF,TGTGCCATCAGTGAAGGGACTAGCTGGAATGAGCAGTTCTTC
-,TRBJ2-5,many,TRBV10-3,CATRERGETQYF,TGTGCCACCAGGGAGAGGGGCGAGACCCAGTACTTC
TRBD1,TRBJ1-1,many,TRBV29-1,CSVEEKKGARAFF,TGCAGCGTTGAAGAAAAAAAGGGGGCGCGCGCTTTCTTT
-,TRBJ1-5,many,TRBV5-1,CASSLDQDSPQHF,TGCGCCAGCAGCTTGGACCAGGATTCGCCCCAGCATTTT
TRBD2,TRBJ2-1,many,TRBV29-1,CSGLTSGSLNEQFF,TGCAGCGGTTTAACTAGCGGGAGCCTCAATGAGCAGTTCTTC
TRBD1,TRBJ1-2,many,TRBV5-5,CASSVVQGRNYGYTF,TGTGCCAGCAGCGTAGTACAGGGGCGGAACTATGGCTACACCTTC
TRBD2,TRBJ2-7,many,TRBV20-1,CSARASGRAANEQYF,TGCAGTGCTAGGGCTAGCGGGAGGGCCGCGAACGAGCAGTACTTC
-,TRBJ2-1,many,TRBV24-1,CATSDFRGEPFF,TGTGCCACCAGTGATTTCAGGGGTGAGCCGTTCTTC
-,TRBJ2-3,many,TRBV2,CARDREGDTQYF,TGTGCCAGGGACAGGGAGGGAGATACGCAGTATTTT
-,TRBJ1-1,-,TRBV20-1,CSARQAETEAFF,TGCAGTGCTAGACAGGCAGAGACTGAAGCTTTCTTT
TRBD1,TRBJ2-5,many,TRBV5-1,CASSLGVGQGARETQYF,TGCGCCAGCAGCTTGGGAGTGGGACAGGGGGCGCGAGAGACCCAGTACTTC
-,TRBJ2-1,-,TRBV6-1,CASSDSGEQFF,TGTGCCAGCAGCGACTCGGGGGAGCAGTTCTTC
-,TRBJ2-3,few,TRBV7-9,CASSRLRGFTDTQYF,TGTGCCAGCAGCCGACTCCGAGGGTTTACAGATACGCAGTATTTT